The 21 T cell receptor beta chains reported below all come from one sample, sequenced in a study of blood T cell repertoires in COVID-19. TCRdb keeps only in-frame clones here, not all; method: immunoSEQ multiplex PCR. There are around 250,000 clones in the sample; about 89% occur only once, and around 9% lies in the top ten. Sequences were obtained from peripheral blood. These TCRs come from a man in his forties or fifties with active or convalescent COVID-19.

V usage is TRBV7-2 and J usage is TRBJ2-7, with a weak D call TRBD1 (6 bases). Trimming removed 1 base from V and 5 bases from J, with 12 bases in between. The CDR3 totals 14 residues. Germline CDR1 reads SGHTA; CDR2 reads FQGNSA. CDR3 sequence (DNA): TGTGCCAGCAGCTTAGACAGGGCTATGGACGAGCAGTACTTC. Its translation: CASSLDRAMDEQYF.

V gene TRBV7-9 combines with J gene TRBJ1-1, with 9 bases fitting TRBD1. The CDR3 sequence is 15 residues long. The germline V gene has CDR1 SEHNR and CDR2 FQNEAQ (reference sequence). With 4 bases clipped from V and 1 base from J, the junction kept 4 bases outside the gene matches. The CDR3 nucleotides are TGTGCCAGCAGCTCTCCGGGACAGGGGAACACTGAAGCTTTCTTT. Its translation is CASSSPGQGNTEAFF. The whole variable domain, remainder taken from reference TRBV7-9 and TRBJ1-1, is DTGVSQNPRHKITKRGQNVTFRCDPISEHNRLYWYRQTLGQGPEFLTYFQNEAQLEKSRLLSDRFSAERPKGSFSTLEIQRTEQGDSAMYLCASSSPGQGNTEAFFGQGTRLTVV.

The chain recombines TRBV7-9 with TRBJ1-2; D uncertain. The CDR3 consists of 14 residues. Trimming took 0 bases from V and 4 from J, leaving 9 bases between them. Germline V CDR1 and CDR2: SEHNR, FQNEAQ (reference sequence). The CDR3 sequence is CASSLAQFGYGYTF. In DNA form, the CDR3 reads TGTGCCAGCAGCTTAGCGCAGTTTGGCTATGGCTACACCTTC.

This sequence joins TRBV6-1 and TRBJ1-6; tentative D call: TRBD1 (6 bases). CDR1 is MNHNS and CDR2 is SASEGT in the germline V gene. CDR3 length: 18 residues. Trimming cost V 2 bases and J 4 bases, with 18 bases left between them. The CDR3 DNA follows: TGTGCCAGCAGTGAAAGAGGAACAGGGAGGGTATATAATTCACCCCTCCACTTT. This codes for CASSERGTGRVYNSPLHF.

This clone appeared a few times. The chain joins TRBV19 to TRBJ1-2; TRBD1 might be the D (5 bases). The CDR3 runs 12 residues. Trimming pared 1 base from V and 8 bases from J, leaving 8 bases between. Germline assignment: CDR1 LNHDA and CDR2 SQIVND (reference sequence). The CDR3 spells CASSIADSGYTF. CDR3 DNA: TGTGCCAGTAGTATAGCCGACAGCGGCTACACCTTC.

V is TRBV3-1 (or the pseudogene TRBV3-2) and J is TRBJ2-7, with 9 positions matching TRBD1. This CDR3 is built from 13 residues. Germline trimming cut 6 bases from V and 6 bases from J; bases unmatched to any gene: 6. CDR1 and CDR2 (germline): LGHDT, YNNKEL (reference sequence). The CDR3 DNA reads TGTGCCAGCAGTCGAGGGACAGGGCGCGAGCAGTACTTC. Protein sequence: CASSRGTGREQYF.

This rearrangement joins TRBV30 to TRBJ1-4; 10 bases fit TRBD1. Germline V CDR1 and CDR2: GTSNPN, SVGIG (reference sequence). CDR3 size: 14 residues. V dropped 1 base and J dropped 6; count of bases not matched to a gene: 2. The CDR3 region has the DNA TGTGCCTGGAGTGGTGGACAGGGGGATGAAAAACTGTTTTTT. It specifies CAWSGGQGDEKLFF.

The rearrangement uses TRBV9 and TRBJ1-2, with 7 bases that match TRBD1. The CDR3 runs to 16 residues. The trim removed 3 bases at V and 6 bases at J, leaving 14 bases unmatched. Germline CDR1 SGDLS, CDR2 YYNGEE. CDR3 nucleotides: TGTGCCAGCAGCGCCGGGGCCCTTACAGGGGAGGATGGCTACACCTTC. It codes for CASSAGALTGEDGYTF. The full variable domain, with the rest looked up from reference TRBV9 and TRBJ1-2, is DSGVTQTPKHLITATGQRVTLRCSPRSGDLSVYWYQQSLDQGLQFLIQYYNGEERAKGNILERFSAQQFPDLHSELNLSSLELGDSALYFCASSAGALTGEDGYTFGSGTRLTVV.

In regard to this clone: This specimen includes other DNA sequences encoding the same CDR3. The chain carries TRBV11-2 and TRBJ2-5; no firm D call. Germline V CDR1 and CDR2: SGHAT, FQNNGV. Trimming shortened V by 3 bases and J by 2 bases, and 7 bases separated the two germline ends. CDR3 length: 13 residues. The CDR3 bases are TGTGCCAGCAGCTTGGGCCAGCAAGAGACCCAGTACTTC. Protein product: CASSLGQQETQYF.

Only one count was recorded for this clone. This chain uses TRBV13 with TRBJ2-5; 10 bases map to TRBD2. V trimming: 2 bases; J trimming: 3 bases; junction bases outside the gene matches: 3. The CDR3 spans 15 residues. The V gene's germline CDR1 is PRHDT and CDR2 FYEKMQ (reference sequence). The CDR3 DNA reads TGTGCCAGCAGCTTAAGACTAGCGGGTGAAGAGACCCAGTACTTC. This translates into CASSLRLAGEETQYF. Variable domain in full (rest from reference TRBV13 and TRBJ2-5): AAGVIQSPRHLIKEKRETATLKCYPIPRHDTVYWYQQGPGQDPQFLISFYEKMQSDKGSIPDRFSAQQFSDYHSELNMSSLELGDSALYFCASSLRLAGEETQYFGPGTRLLVL.

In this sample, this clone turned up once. CDR3 loop: CASIPSLGSYEQYF. CDR3 in DNA: TGTGCCAGCATCCCTAGCCTGGGCTCCTACGAGCAGTACTTC. The chain employs TRBV2 and TRBJ2-7; a possible D gene is TRBD2 (5 bases). Trimming shortened V by 7 bases and J by 0 bases, and 13 bases separated the two germline ends. The CDR3 is 14 amino acids. Germline CDR1 SNHLY, CDR2 FYNNEI.

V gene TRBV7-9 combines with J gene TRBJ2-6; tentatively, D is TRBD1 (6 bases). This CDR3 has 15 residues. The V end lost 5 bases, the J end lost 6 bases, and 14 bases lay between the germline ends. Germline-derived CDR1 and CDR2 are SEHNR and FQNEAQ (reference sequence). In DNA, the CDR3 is TGTGCCAGCAGCCGTCAGGGGTCAGCGGCCAACGTCCTGACTTTC. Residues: CASSRQGSAANVLTF.

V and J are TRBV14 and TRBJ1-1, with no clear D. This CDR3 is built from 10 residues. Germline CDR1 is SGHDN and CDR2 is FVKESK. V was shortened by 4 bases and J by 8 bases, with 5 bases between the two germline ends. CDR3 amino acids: CASSLREAFF. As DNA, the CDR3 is TGTGCCAGCAGCCTTAGAGAAGCTTTCTTT.

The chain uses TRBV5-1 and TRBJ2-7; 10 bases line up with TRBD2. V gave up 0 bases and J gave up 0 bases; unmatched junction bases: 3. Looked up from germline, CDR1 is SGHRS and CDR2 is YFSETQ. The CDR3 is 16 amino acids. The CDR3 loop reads CASSLGLAGSSYEQYF. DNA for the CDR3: TGCGCCAGCAGCTTGGGACTAGCGGGCAGCTCCTACGAGCAGTACTTC.

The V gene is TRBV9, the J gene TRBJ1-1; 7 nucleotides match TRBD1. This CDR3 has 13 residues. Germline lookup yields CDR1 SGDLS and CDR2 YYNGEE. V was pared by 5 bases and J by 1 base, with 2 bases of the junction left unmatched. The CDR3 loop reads CASRGQSNTEAFF. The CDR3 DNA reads TGTGCCAGCAGGGGACAGTCGAACACTGAAGCTTTCTTT. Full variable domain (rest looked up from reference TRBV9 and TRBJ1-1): DSGVTQTPKHLITATGQRVTLRCSPRSGDLSVYWYQQSLDQGLQFLIQYYNGEERAKGNILERFSAQQFPDLHSELNLSSLELGDSALYFCASRGQSNTEAFFGQGTRLTVV.

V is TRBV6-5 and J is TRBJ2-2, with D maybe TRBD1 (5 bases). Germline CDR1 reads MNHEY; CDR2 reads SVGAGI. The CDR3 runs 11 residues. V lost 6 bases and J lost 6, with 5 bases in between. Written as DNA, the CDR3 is TGTGCCAGCAGGGGGCCCGGGGAGCTGTTTTTT. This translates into CASRGPGELFF.

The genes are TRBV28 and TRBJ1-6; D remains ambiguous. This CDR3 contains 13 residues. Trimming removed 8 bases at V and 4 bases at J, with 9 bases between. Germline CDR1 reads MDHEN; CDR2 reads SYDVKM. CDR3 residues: CASRYEYNSPLHF. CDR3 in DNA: TGTGCCAGCCGGTATGAGTATAATTCACCCCTCCACTTT.

The CDR3, as DNA: TGTGCCAGCAGCACCGGGCAGAGAGCGGGGGGGCTTTGGGAGACCCAGTACTTC. Amino acid sequence: CASSTGQRAGGLWETQYF. The chain combines TRBV3-1 (or the pseudogene TRBV3-2) with TRBJ2-5; 10 positions agree with TRBD2. The CDR3 is 18 residues long. Germline-derived CDR1 and CDR2 are LGHDT and YNNKEL (reference sequence). With V trimmed by 5 bases and J by 5 bases, 17 bases remained unmatched.

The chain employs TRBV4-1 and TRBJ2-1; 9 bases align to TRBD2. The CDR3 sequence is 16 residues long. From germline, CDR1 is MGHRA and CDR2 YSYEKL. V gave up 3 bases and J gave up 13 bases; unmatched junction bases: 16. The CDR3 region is CASSHPGGSGGGSQFF. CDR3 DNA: TGCGCCAGCAGCCACCCGGGTGGTAGCGGGGGTGGGTCTCAGTTCTTC.

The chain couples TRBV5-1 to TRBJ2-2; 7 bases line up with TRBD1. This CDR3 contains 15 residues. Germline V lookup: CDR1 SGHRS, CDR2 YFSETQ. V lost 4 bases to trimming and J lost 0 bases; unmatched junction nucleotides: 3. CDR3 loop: CASSRTGSNTGELFF. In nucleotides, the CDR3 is TGCGCCAGCAGCCGGACAGGATCGAACACCGGGGAGCTGTTTTTT. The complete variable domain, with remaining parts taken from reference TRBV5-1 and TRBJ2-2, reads KAGVTQTPRYLIKTRGQQVTLSCSPISGHRSVSWYQQTPGQGLQFLFEYFSETQRNKGNFPGRFSGRQFSNSRSEMNVSTLELGDSALYLCASSRTGSNTGELFFGEGSRLTVL.

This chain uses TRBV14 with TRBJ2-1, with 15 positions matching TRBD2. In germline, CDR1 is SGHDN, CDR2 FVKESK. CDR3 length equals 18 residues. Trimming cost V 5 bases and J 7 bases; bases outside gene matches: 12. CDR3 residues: CASSSRTSGGVKSNEQFF. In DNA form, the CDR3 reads TGTGCCAGCAGCTCAAGGACTAGCGGGGGGGTTAAGTCGAATGAGCAGTTCTTC.